These T cell receptor beta chains were read from a single sample in a study of shared clonotypes between healthy human individuals. This table comes from immunoSEQ multiplex PCR, and its TCRdb copy is limited to in-frame clones, with some not included. The sample includes around 2.5 million clones, approximately 93% seen only once; the top ten take about 0.34%. Sequencing was carried out using naive CD4+ T cells from PBMCs. These receptors all stem from a man aged 18 to 29 in good health. Some clones in this sample may be carry-over from other donors' samples. Each CDR3 is given with its conserved first and last residue. The D gene is left open where the match is weak. Size values are once, few and many counts, or a class for expanded clones, and some rows have none.

TRBJ2-7,TRBD1,15,-,TRBV28,CASNGPGQGAREQYF,TGTGCCAGCAACGGCCCGGGACAGGGGGCGCGCGAGCAGTACTTC
TRBJ1-2,-,14,-,TRBV12-5,CASGPPTGNYGYTF,TGTGCTAGTGGTCCGCCGACCGGTAACTATGGCTACACCTTC
TRBJ2-1,TRBD2,15,-,TRBV11-2,CASSLEGGRVYEQFF,TGTGCCAGCAGCTTAGAGGGCGGGAGGGTCTATGAGCAGTTCTTC
TRBJ1-2,-,14,-,TRBV5-4,CASSLSFEDYGYTF,TGTGCCAGCAGCTTGTCCTTCGAGGACTATGGCTACACCTTC
TRBJ1-2,-,12,-,TRBV29-1,CSAAGRNYGYTF,TGCAGCGCCGCCGGTCGGAACTATGGCTACACCTTC
TRBJ1-2,-,12,-,TRBV5-5,CASSGVSYGYTF,TGTGCCAGCAGCGGAGTTAGCTATGGCTACACCTTC
TRBJ1-5,-,14,-,TRBV29-1,CSVKHSGSNQPQHF,TGCAGCGTCAAGCACAGTGGCAGCAATCAGCCCCAGCATTTT
TRBJ2-1,TRBD1,15,-,TRBV6-5,CASSATGVKYNEQFF,TGTGCCAGCAGTGCGACAGGGGTGAAATACAATGAGCAGTTCTTC
TRBJ2-7,-,15,-,TRBV28,CASSPSGPSPYEQYF,TGTGCCAGCAGCCCTTCGGGCCCCTCTCCCTACGAGCAGTACTTC
TRBJ1-2,TRBD1,15,-,TRBV25-1,CASQPGTGTNYGYTF,TGTGCCAGTCAACCAGGGACAGGGACTAACTATGGCTACACCTTC
TRBJ2-7,-,14,-,TRBV7-9,CASSYQLDPYEQYF,TGTGCCAGCAGCTACCAACTCGACCCCTACGAGCAGTACTTC
TRBJ2-2,-,16,-,TRBV9,CASSARQTSNTGELFF,TGTGCCAGCAGCGCCCGACAGACCTCGAACACCGGGGAGCTGTTTTTT
TRBJ2-1,TRBD1,17,-,TRBV5-1,CASSLGGTAFSYNEQFF,TGCGCCAGCAGCTTGGGGGGGACAGCCTTCTCCTACAATGAGCAGTTCTTC
TRBJ2-3,TRBD2,15,once,TRBV18,CASSPPAGRQDTQYF,TGTGCCAGCTCACCACCAGCGGGACGTCAAGATACGCAGTATTTT
TRBJ2-1,-,11,-,TRBV20-1,CSLRVYNEQFF,TGCAGTCTCCGAGTCTACAATGAGCAGTTCTTC
TRBJ1-2,TRBD1,12,few,TRBV28,CASRGQFYGYTF,TGTGCCAGCAGGGGACAGTTTTATGGCTACACCTTC
TRBJ2-5,TRBD2,16,-,TRBV10-3,CATGRTSGRGGETQYF,TGTGCCACCGGACGCACTAGCGGGAGAGGGGGGGAGACCCAGTACTTC
TRBJ2-7,-,12,-,TRBV11-2,CASSPSGYEQYF,TGTGCCAGCAGCCCGTCAGGGTACGAGCAGTACTTC
TRBJ2-1,-,15,-,TRBV7-2,CASSDTADSYNEQFF,TGTGCCAGCAGCGATACGGCGGACTCCTACAATGAGCAGTTCTTC
TRBJ2-1,-,15,-,TRBV29-1,CSVTTSMNSYNEQFF,TGCAGCGTTACGACCTCCATGAACTCCTACAATGAGCAGTTCTTC
TRBJ2-7,-,16,-,TRBV6-5,CASSYSDYWASYEQYF,TGTGCCAGCAGTTACTCCGACTACTGGGCATCCTACGAGCAGTACTTC
TRBJ1-1,-,13,once,TRBV5-6,CASSFDRNTEAFF,TGTGCCAGCAGCTTTGATCGGAACACTGAAGCTTTCTTT
TRBJ2-1,-,15,-,TRBV7-3,CASSLSTSRYNEQFF,TGTGCCAGCAGCTTAAGTACTAGCCGGTACAATGAGCAGTTCTTC
TRBJ2-1,-,16,-,TRBV5-1,CASSLLIGTLHNEQFF,TGCGCCAGCAGCTTGTTGATCGGGACGCTGCACAATGAGCAGTTCTTC
TRBJ2-7,TRBD1,15,-,TRBV7-3,CASSLSGQGPYEQYF,TGTGCCAGCAGCTTGTCGGGACAGGGCCCCTACGAGCAGTACTTC
TRBJ2-5,-,15,once,TRBV4-2,CASSQEGGTQETQYF,TGTGCCAGCAGCCAAGAGGGCGGAACGCAAGAGACCCAGTACTTC
TRBJ1-1,TRBD1,17,once,TRBV5-1,CASSPPAGTGWFTEAFF,TGCGCCAGCAGTCCGCCGGCCGGGACAGGTTGGTTCACTGAAGCTTTCTTT
TRBJ1-1,-,14,once,TRBV29-1,CSVRGQRMNTEAFF,TGCAGCGTGCGAGGACAGAGAATGAACACTGAAGCTTTCTTT
TRBJ2-1,-,16,once,TRBV7-2,CASSLGAGGSYNEQFF,TGTGCCAGCAGCTTAGGGGCAGGGGGGTCCTACAATGAGCAGTTCTTC